What follows are 8 T cell receptor beta chains derived from one specimen sequenced in a study of blood T cell repertoires in COVID-19. Profiling relied on immunoSEQ multiplex PCR, and the TCRdb table lists in-frame clones only, not all of them. The table shows 180,000 or so clones, with 90% occurring only once. What was sequenced was peripheral blood. All receptors derive from a man aged 50-60 years with acute or convalescent COVID-19.

The V and J genes are TRBV18 and TRBJ2-7; maybe TRBD1 (6 bases). In germline, CDR1 is KGHSH, CDR2 LQKENI. Trimming took 5 bases from V and 6 from J, leaving 23 bases between them. The CDR3 is made up of 16 amino acids. The CDR3, as DNA: TGTGCCAGCTCATCAGAACAGGGTTTGAAAAGTGGCGAGCAGTACTTC. Protein product: CASSSEQGLKSGEQYF.

The J gene is TRBJ2-1, the V gene TRBV19; 13 nucleotides align to TRBD2. Germline values: CDR1 LNHDA, CDR2 SQIVND (reference sequence). Germline trimming cut 5 bases from V and 6 bases from J; bases unmatched to any gene: 4. The CDR3 length is 15 residues. CDR3 DNA: TGTGCCAGTAGTCCGAGACTAGCGGGGGGCAATGAGCAGTTCTTC. This encodes CASSPRLAGGNEQFF. The whole variable domain, filled in from reference TRBV19 and TRBJ2-1, reads DGGITQSPKYLFRKEGQNVTLSCEQNLNHDAMYWYRQDPGQGLRLIYYSQIVNDFQKGDIAEGYSVSREKKESFPLTVTSAQKNPTAFYLCASSPRLAGGNEQFFGPGTRLTVL.

The chain has TRBV4-1 and TRBJ2-2; D remains ambiguous. The CDR3 covers 13 residues. V lost 4 bases to trimming and J lost 5 bases, with 8 bases between them. Germline loops: CDR1 MGHRA, CDR2 YSYEKL. CDR3 sequence reads: CASSLSPTGELFF. The DNA for the CDR3 is TGCGCCAGCAGCCTAAGCCCAACCGGGGAGCTGTTTTTT.

The chain couples TRBV6-2 or TRBV6-3 to TRBJ1-1; unclear D gene. V dropped 7 bases and J dropped 3 bases, with 15 bases sitting between them. Germline V lookup: CDR1 MNHEY, CDR2 SVGEGT. The CDR3 runs to 14 residues. Here the CDR3 reads CASNPRPGYTEAFF. The CDR3 DNA follows: TGTGCCAGCAACCCACGCCCGGGTTACACTGAAGCTTTCTTT.

The chain links TRBV19 to TRBJ1-2; 8 bases are a match to TRBD1. CDR3 length: 13 residues. Germline CDR1 reads LNHDA; CDR2 reads SQIVND (reference sequence). Trimming took 10 bases from V and 5 from J; bases not matched to a gene: 9. The CDR3 nucleotides read TGTGCCACCCAGACAGGGGACCTTTATGGCTACACCTTC. Its translation is CATQTGDLYGYTF.

The chain has TRBV2 and TRBJ2-1; 7 bases agree with TRBD2. This CDR3 is built from 14 residues. Germline loops: CDR1 SNHLY, CDR2 FYNNEI. With V trimmed by 4 bases and J by 6 bases, 6 bases remained unmatched. CDR3 DNA: TGTGCCAGCAGTGCGGGACTAAACCCCAATGAGCAGTTCTTC. Its translation: CASSAGLNPNEQFF.

CDR3 sequence (DNA): TGTGCCAGCAGCTTTGGCGGGGTTGGATCACCCCTCCACTTT. Translation gives CASSFGGVGSPLHF. V gene TRBV11-2 combines with J gene TRBJ1-6; no reliable D call. CDR1 and CDR2 from the germline V gene are SGHAT and FQNNGV. The ends were cut back, 3 bases at V and 10 bases at J, with 13 bases in the middle. The CDR3 runs to 14 residues.

V is TRBV5-1 and J is TRBJ2-3, with 11 bases identical to TRBD2. Per germline, CDR1 SGHRS and CDR2 YFSETQ. Germline trimming cut 4 bases from V and 4 bases from J; bases unmatched to any gene: 5. The CDR3 has 15 amino acids. The CDR3 coding sequence is TGCGCCAGCAGCAAGGGACTAGCGGAAGCAGATACGCAGTATTTT. Encoded protein: CASSKGLAEADTQYF.